This T cell receptor (beta chain) is drawn from a study of cytomegalovirus exposure and HLA in healthy donors. Study summary: The 90 to 150 validation repertoires, a later analysis reported, used the same platform as the roughly 660 repertoires from the first cohort.

Study findings and constraints: The classifier, whose performance was assessed in both the original and validation cohorts, reportedly diagnosed cytomegalovirus status with high specificity and sensitivity. For most TCR sequences rarity was the rule, although some public TCRs occurred in many donors.

For this clone: What it recognizes is unknown.

Some clones are missing from TCRdb's copy, which holds only in-frame ones; the method was immunoSEQ multiplex PCR. Of around 150,000 clones listed, about 86% were seen once; the top ten hold around 5%. The CDR3 loop spans 13 amino acids. V was pared by 6 bases and J by 7 bases, with 5 bases of the junction left unmatched. CDR1 is SNHLY and CDR2 is FYNNEI in the germline V gene. This TCR was sampled from a woman in her 30s in good health and CMV-seronegative. Sequenced input: PBMCs. The rearrangement joins TRBV2 to TRBJ1-2; TRBD1 aligns across 10 bases. CDR3 residues: CASRAGTGVGYTF. The CDR3 DNA reads as TGTGCCAGCAGAGCCGGGACAGGGGTTGGCTACACCTTC.